This entry lists 19 T cell receptor beta chains sequenced from one sample in a study of post-analysis software for immune sequencing data. General observations from the study: In patients, five or six TRBV segments were more frequent than in controls, with TRBV5-6, TRBV5-1 and TRBV20-1 among them.

Incorporated into the TCR beta cDNA libraries were unique molecular identifiers, which served to reduce PCR and sequencing biases. MiXCR was run by TCRdb on the PCR reads, yielding one entry per CDR3 protein. Of around 400,000 distinct CDR3 sequences listed, 35% to 45% are singletons. No antigen has been assigned to these receptors. The sequenced material came from blood. These receptors were obtained from a girl aged 2 to 9 with multiple sclerosis.

This chain uses TRBV5-1 with TRBJ1-1; D uncertain. CDR1 is SGHRS, CDR2 YFSETQ, per germline. V was pared by 4 bases and J by 3 bases, with 16 bases between. CDR3 length: 15 amino acids. CDR3 coding DNA: TGCGCCAGCAGCCCAGTATCCCGATCGGACACTGAAGCTTTCTTT. Translation: CASSPVSRSDTEAFF.

This sequence joins TRBV7-3 and TRBJ2-3; 10 bases are shared with TRBD2. The CDR3 length is 15 residues. The trim removed 2 bases at V and 8 bases at J, leaving 7 bases unmatched. Germline CDR1 is SGHTA and CDR2 is FQGTGA. The CDR3 sequence: CASSLSPSGSPTQYF. CDR3 nucleotides: TGTGCCAGCAGCTTATCTCCTAGCGGGAGCCCTACGCAGTATTTT.

The chain couples TRBV6-2 or TRBV6-3 to TRBJ2-5, with TRBD1 identical over 7 bases. The germline CDR1 and CDR2 sequences are MNHEY and SVGEGT. The J segment lost 7 bases and the V segment lost 8 bases, leaving 7 bases of the junction unmatched. The CDR3 has 12 residues. This chain's CDR3 is CASRQGRGTQYF. CDR3 DNA: TGTGCCAGCCGACAGGGTCGGGGGACCCAGTACTTC.

J is TRBJ2-1 and V is TRBV4-1, with unresolved D. V dropped 0 bases and J dropped 0 bases, with 12 bases sitting between them. In germline, CDR1 is MGHRA, CDR2 YSYEKL. This CDR3 is built from 17 residues. CDR3 in amino acids: CASSQEKGSSSYNEQFF. The CDR3 DNA sequence: TGCGCCAGCAGCCAAGAGAAAGGATCGAGCTCCTACAATGAGCAGTTCTTC.

This clonotype was picked up a small number of times. V gene TRBV6-2 or TRBV6-3 combines with J gene TRBJ1-2; D is unclear. This CDR3 comprises 12 residues. With 2 bases removed from V and 6 bases from J, the gap between germline ends came to 7 bases. Germline CDR1 MNHEY, CDR2 SVGEGT. The CDR3 sequence: CASSYRGDGYTF. The CDR3 coding sequence is TGTGCCAGCAGTTACCGTGGGGATGGCTACACCTTC.

This clonotype was found a few times. The chain combines TRBV5-1 with TRBJ2-1, with 14 positions matching TRBD2. J gave up 1 base and V 0 bases, and 6 bases lay outside the gene matches. This CDR3 has 19 residues. Germline CDR1 is SGHRS and CDR2 is YFSETQ. As DNA, the CDR3 is TGCGCCAGCAGCTTGGGACTAGCGGGAGGGTTAAAGTCCTACAATGAGCAGTTCTTC. It specifies CASSLGLAGGLKSYNEQFF. Combining the CDR3 with reference TRBV5-1 and TRBJ2-1 gives the whole variable domain KAGVTQTPRYLIKTRGQQVTLSCSPISGHRSVSWYQQTPGQGLQFLFEYFSETQRNKGNFPGRFSGRQFSNSRSEMNVSTLELGDSALYLCASSLGLAGGLKSYNEQFFGPGTRLTVL.

The V gene is TRBV28, the J gene TRBJ2-1, with 7 bases lining up with TRBD2. Trimming cost V 8 bases and J 1 base; bases outside gene matches: 8. This CDR3 has 15 residues. The germline V gene encodes CDR1 MDHEN and CDR2 SYDVKM. CDR3 in DNA: TGTGCCAGCTCTAGCGGAGAGACGTCCTACAATGAGCAGTTCTTC. Its translation: CASSSGETSYNEQFF.

The sample holds a few counts of this clonotype. The chain is built from TRBV4-3 and TRBJ2-1, with 9 bases identical to TRBD1. J gave up 2 bases and V 1 base, and 3 bases lay outside the gene matches. The CDR3 length is 16 residues. In germline, CDR1 is LGHNA, CDR2 YSLEER. The CDR3: CASSQAGTGPYNEQFF. CDR3 bases: TGCGCCAGCAGCCAAGCAGGGACAGGGCCCTACAATGAGCAGTTCTTC.

This clonotype was seen a few times. The chain combines TRBV28 with TRBJ2-7; 9 nucleotides match TRBD1. V shed 2 bases, J shed 3 bases, and the junction held 5 bases outside the gene matches. The CDR3 has 15 residues. Per the germline V gene, CDR1 is MDHEN and CDR2 is SYDVKM. The CDR3 here is CASSLTGGEFYEQYF. The CDR3 region has the DNA TGTGCCAGCAGTTTAACAGGGGGCGAATTCTACGAGCAGTACTTC.

The CDR3 spells CASSQVGAGYNSPLHF. In DNA form, the CDR3 reads TGTGCCAGCAGCCAAGTTGGGGCAGGTTATAATTCACCCCTCCACTTT. The V and J genes are TRBV14 and TRBJ1-6, with D possibly TRBD1 on 5 matching bases. CDR1 is SGHDN, CDR2 FVKESK, per germline. This CDR3 is 16 amino acids long. Trimming left V 1 base short and J 4 bases short, with 11 bases between.

In its sample, this clonotype was seen many times. The V gene is TRBV6-5, the J gene TRBJ2-4; 7 nucleotides line up with TRBD2. The ends lost 6 bases at V and 0 bases at J; junction bases unmatched: 8. The CDR3 totals 16 residues. The germline CDR1 and CDR2 sequences are MNHEY and SVGAGI. The CDR3 spells CASRSGTELAKNIQYF. The CDR3 DNA is TGTGCCAGCAGGAGCGGGACGGAACTAGCCAAAAACATTCAGTACTTC.

This clonotype appeared a few times. This sequence joins TRBV7-9 and TRBJ1-2, with 7 nucleotides matching TRBD1. CDR3 length equals 14 residues. Looked up from germline, CDR1 is SEHNR and CDR2 is FQNEAQ (reference sequence). The junction had 15 bases not matched to a gene; V was cut back by 8 bases and J by 9 bases. DNA for the CDR3: TGTGCCAGCGCTCCCCGGGATGGAGGGGGCAGCTACACCTTC. This translates into CASAPRDGGGSYTF.

This clonotype came up a few times. V usage is TRBV15 and J usage is TRBJ1-5; D remains ambiguous. Trimming shortened V by 3 bases and J by 5 bases, and 5 bases separated the two germline ends. Germline V gives CDR1 LNHNV, CDR2 YYDKDF (reference sequence). This CDR3 is 12 amino acids long. The CDR3 bases are TGTGCCACCAGCAGTAGGGATCAGCCCCAGCATTTT. Translation: CATSSRDQPQHF.

This clonotype was seen a single time. The CDR3 region is CASSFLALRDRGDNEQFF. CDR3 sequence (DNA): TGTGCCAGCAGTTTTTTGGCGTTACGGGACAGGGGGGACAATGAGCAGTTCTTC. The rearrangement uses TRBV12-3 or TRBV12-4 and TRBJ2-1; 11 bases fit TRBD1. This CDR3 is 18 amino acids long. The trim removed 3 bases at V and 5 bases at J, leaving 12 bases unmatched.

This clonotype occurred once. A much larger clone differs by one base, so this may be a read error. This chain joins TRBV6-5 and TRBJ2-1, with D uncertain. The CDR3 runs 12 residues. Per germline, CDR1 MNHEY and CDR2 SVGAGI. V lost 2 bases, J lost 13 bases, and 12 bases lay in between. The CDR3 DNA sequence: TGTGCCAGCAGTTACCCGTCGGAGACCCAGTTCTTC. This codes for CASSYPSETQFF.

The rearrangement uses TRBV7-3 and TRBJ1-1, with unresolved D. Germline V lookup: CDR1 SGHTA, CDR2 FQGTGA. V was shortened by 0 bases and J by 1 base, with 9 bases between the two germline ends. The CDR3 has 15 residues. CDR3 in amino acids: CASSLTGMTNTEAFF. The CDR3 coding sequence is TGTGCCAGCAGCTTAACGGGCATGACGAACACTGAAGCTTTCTTT.

This clonotype has more than one count but fewer than ten. The chain couples TRBV25-1 to TRBJ2-5; a weak D match, TRBD1 (6 bases). Trimming cost V 3 bases and J 7 bases, with 12 bases left between them. Per the germline V gene, CDR1 is MGHDK and CDR2 is SYGVNS. This CDR3 is 13 amino acids long. The CDR3 loop is CASSDHKGGTQYF. Written as DNA, the CDR3 is TGTGCCAGCAGTGACCACAAAGGGGGGACCCAGTACTTC.

The chain has TRBV4-1 and TRBJ1-4, with a possible D match to TRBD1 (5 bases). CDR1 is MGHRA, CDR2 YSYEKL, per germline. Trimming took off 11 bases at V and 4 bases at J, with 17 bases between the two ends. The CDR3 extends over 14 amino acids. CDR3 region: CASSGTSVNEKLFF. CDR3 coding DNA: TGCGCCTCCAGCGGGACCTCCGTTAATGAAAAACTGTTTTTT.

The J gene is TRBJ1-5, the V gene TRBV2; 10 positions agree with TRBD1. V was clipped by 5 bases and J by 4 bases; unmatched bases: 5. CDR3 length: 15 amino acids. CDR1 SNHLY and CDR2 FYNNEI come from the germline V gene. CDR3 loop: CASSSGTGVNQPQHF. For the CDR3, the DNA is TGTGCCAGCAGTTCCGGGACAGGGGTTAATCAGCCCCAGCATTTT. Together with reference TRBV2 and TRBJ1-5, the CDR3 gives the full variable domain: EPEVTQTPSHQVTQMGQEVILRCVPISNHLYFYWYRQILGQKVEFLVSFYNNEISEKSEIFDDQFSVERPDGSNFTLKIRSTKLEDSAMYFCASSSGTGVNQPQHFGDGTRLSIL.